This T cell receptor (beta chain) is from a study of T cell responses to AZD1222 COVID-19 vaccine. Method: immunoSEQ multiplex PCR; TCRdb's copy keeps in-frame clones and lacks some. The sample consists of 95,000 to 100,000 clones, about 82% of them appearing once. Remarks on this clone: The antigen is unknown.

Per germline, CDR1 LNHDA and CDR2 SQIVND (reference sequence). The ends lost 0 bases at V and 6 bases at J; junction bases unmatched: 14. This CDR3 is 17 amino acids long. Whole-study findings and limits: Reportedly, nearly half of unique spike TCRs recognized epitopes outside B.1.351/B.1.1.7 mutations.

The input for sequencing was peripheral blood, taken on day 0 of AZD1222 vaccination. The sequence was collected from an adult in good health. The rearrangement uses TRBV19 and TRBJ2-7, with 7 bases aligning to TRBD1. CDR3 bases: TGTGCCAGTAGTATAGATCGAATTCAGGACAGGAGTATCGAGCAGTACTTC. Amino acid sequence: CASSIDRIQDRSIEQYF.